A selection of T cell receptor beta chains follows, all from one sample in a study of CD8+ T cells in alopecia areata. Profiled with immunoSEQ multiplex PCR; TCRdb holds only in-frame clones, not every one. This sample has roughly 150,000 clones, with about 53% found just once. Specimen: CD8+ T cells sorted from blood, collected at week 0. These TCRs come from a human donor with alopecia areata. CDR3s include the opening cysteine and the closing phenylalanine or tryptophan. Fields, in order: J gene, V gene, D gene, clone size, CDR3 protein, CDR3 DNA. The D gene is left open where the match is weak. Clone size is not always given. Where it is, it says once, few, many or a class for expanded clones.

TRBJ2-1,TRBV7-3,-,few,CASSLEGGDNEQFF,TGTGCCAGCAGCTTAGAGGGAGGAGACAATGAGCAGTTCTTC
TRBJ2-1,TRBV27,-,few,CASRIGSPYNEQFF,TGTGCCAGCAGAATAGGGTCCCCCTACAATGAGCAGTTCTTC
TRBJ2-5,TRBV12-5,-,-,CASGVGETQYF,TGTGCTAGTGGGGTCGGGGAGACCCAGTACTTC
TRBJ1-5,TRBV15,-,-,CATSSKDNQPQHF,TGTGCCACCAGCAGTAAGGATAATCAGCCCCAGCATTTT
TRBJ2-5,TRBV2,-,once,CASTTGENLGTQYF,TGTGCCAGCACTACCGGGGAGAACCTTGGGACCCAGTACTTC
TRBJ2-7,TRBV5-6,TRBD1,-,CASSLPGTGSRREQYF,TGTGCCAGCAGCTTACCCGGGACAGGGTCTAGACGCGAGCAGTACTTC
TRBJ2-7,TRBV10-3,TRBD1,few,CATKVEGTGNTYEQYF,TGTGCCACCAAGGTTGAAGGGACAGGGAACACCTACGAGCAGTACTTC
TRBJ2-1,TRBV29-1,-,few,CSGSRLYNEQFF,TGCAGCGGAAGCAGGCTATACAATGAGCAGTTCTTC
TRBJ1-5,TRBV4-1,TRBD1,few,CASSQVQGGNQPQHF,TGCGCCAGCAGCCAAGTCCAGGGGGGCAATCAGCCCCAGCATTTT
TRBJ2-7,TRBV27,-,-,CASSSTVYEQYF,TGTGCCAGCAGCTCTACAGTCTACGAGCAGTACTTC